This is a list of T cell receptor beta chains from one sample in a study of cytomegalovirus exposure and HLA in healthy donors. Libraries were prepared by immunoSEQ multiplex PCR; TCRdb keeps only in-frame clonotypes and omits some of them. The data show tens of thousands of clones, roughly 90% seen once. Sequencing used PBMCs. The receptors here all came from a woman between 18 and 29 years old in good health and CMV-seropositive. Each CDR3 is given with its conserved first and last residue. D genes are given only for firm matches. Clone size is given for some rows only: seen once, a few or many times, or a class if the clone is expanded.

V	D	size	J	CDR3	DNA
TRBV5-1	.	few	TRBJ1-1	CASSLAEGYRNTEAFF	TGCGCCAGCAGCTTGGCCGAGGGATACCGGAACACTGAAGCTTTCTTT
TRBV6-6	TRBD2	.	TRBJ2-7	CASTEAGVPSYEQYF	TGTGCCAGCACCGAAGCGGGAGTCCCTTCCTACGAGCAGTACTTC
TRBV6-4	.	few	TRBJ2-1	CASSVDSNNEQFF	TGTGCCAGCAGTGTGGACAGTAACAATGAGCAGTTCTTC
TRBV9	.	.	TRBJ2-1	CASSVNNEQFF	TGTGCCAGCAGCGTCAACAATGAGCAGTTCTTC
TRBV27	.	.	TRBJ2-3	CASSFAVPDTQYF	TGTGCCAGCAGTTTTGCAGTCCCAGATACGCAGTATTTT
TRBV7-2	.	.	TRBJ1-2	CASRSVIGQSLGYGYTF	TGTGCCAGCAGATCTGTGATCGGACAGTCCCTAGGGTATGGCTACACCTTC
TRBV6-6	.	.	TRBJ2-7	CATRSGATYEQYF	TGTGCCACACGAAGCGGAGCAACCTACGAGCAGTACTTC
TRBV7-2	TRBD1	.	TRBJ2-1	CASSLAGTGVGNEQFF	TGTGCCAGCAGCTTAGCCGGGACAGGGGTGGGTAATGAGCAGTTCTTC
TRBV9	TRBD1	.	TRBJ1-2	CASSVDRADYGYTF	TGTGCCAGCAGCGTCGACAGGGCAGACTATGGCTACACCTTC
TRBV28	TRBD2	.	TRBJ2-5	CASSGWVAGSQETQYF	TGTGCCAGCAGTGGATGGGTAGCGGGGTCCCAAGAGACCCAGTACTTC
TRBV7-6	TRBD1	.	TRBJ1-5	CASSPLGDRVWHQPQHF	TGTGCCAGCAGCCCGCTAGGGGACAGGGTTTGGCATCAGCCCCAGCATTTT
TRBV7-8	.	.	TRBJ1-3	CASSFRNTIYF	TGTGCCAGCAGTTTCAGAAACACCATATATTTT
TRBV19	.	.	TRBJ2-1	CASSISSGTTIYNEQFF	TGTGCCAGTAGTATATCTTCGGGGACAACCATTTACAATGAGCAGTTCTTC
TRBV12-5	TRBD1	.	TRBJ2-1	CASALDRGNEQFF	TGTGCTAGTGCCCTCGACAGGGGCAATGAGCAGTTCTTC
TRBV6-1	.	once	TRBJ1-1	CASSVGQNTEAFF	TGTGCCAGCAGCGTAGGACAGAACACTGAAGCTTTCTTT
TRBV2	TRBD1	.	TRBJ1-2	CASSTGQTNYGYTF	TGTGCCAGCAGCACGGGACAGACTAACTATGGCTACACCTTC
TRBV7-9	.	.	TRBJ1-1	CASSSRPLGDTEAFF	TGTGCCAGCAGCTCTCGACCTCTCGGGGACACTGAAGCTTTCTTT
TRBV30	.	.	TRBJ1-4	CAWGGKARGEKLFF	TGTGCCTGGGGCGGAAAGGCGCGAGGTGAAAAACTGTTTTTT
TRBV10-3	.	.	TRBJ2-1	CAISTGSSYNEQFF	TGTGCCATCAGTACAGGGAGCTCCTACAATGAGCAGTTCTTC
TRBV9	TRBD1	.	TRBJ2-1	CASSMRTGGNEQFF	TGTGCCAGCAGCATGAGGACAGGAGGTAATGAGCAGTTCTTC
TRBV5-5	TRBD1	.	TRBJ2-5	CASSSRTGEETQYF	TGTGCCAGCAGCTCACGGACAGGGGAAGAGACCCAGTACTTC
TRBV5-4	TRBD1	.	TRBJ1-1	CASSSGTDNTEAFF	TGTGCCAGCAGCTCCGGGACAGATAACACTGAAGCTTTCTTT
TRBV30	.	.	TRBJ2-1	CAWSAPGNEQFF	TGTGCCTGGAGTGCCCCGGGAAATGAGCAGTTCTTC
TRBV5-6	.	.	TRBJ2-5	CASSVLETQYF	TGTGCCAGCAGTGTCTTGGAGACCCAGTACTTC
TRBV4-3	TRBD1	.	TRBJ2-7	CASSQDIPGGMGEQYF	TGCGCCAGCAGCCAAGATATCCCAGGGGGTATGGGCGAGCAGTACTTC
TRBV6-1	.	.	TRBJ1-1	CASSEGGRWAEAFF	TGTGCCAGCAGTGAGGGGGGACGGTGGGCTGAAGCTTTCTTT
TRBV9	.	once	TRBJ2-3	CASSVEGVRTDTQYF	TGTGCCAGCAGCGTAGAGGGGGTCAGAACAGATACGCAGTATTTT